One sample yielded the 27 T cell receptor beta chains listed below, sequenced in a study of blood T cells in healthy people across ages (dated by TCRdb to between 2015 and 2017). The library was produced with 5' RACE. A second PCR of 7 to 11 cycles was run with a J-beta primer mix and a sample-barcoded 5' primer. The public reads were quality trimmed at Q25 with fastp and then assembled into clones with MiXCR by TCRdb, keeping productive beta chains. Rows are combined by CDR3 protein, so each entry shows the most common genes and DNA. The sample has fewer than 2,000,000 distinct CDR3 sequences on record, roughly two fifths of them singletons. Together, the top ten hold approximately 22% of the sample. Material: blood. These receptors originate from a human donor in good health.

V gene TRBV7-9 combines with J gene TRBJ2-1; TRBD2 matches at 10 bases. This CDR3 is built from 15 residues. CDR1 and CDR2 (germline): SEHNR, FQNEAQ (reference sequence). V shed 5 bases and J 8 bases; nucleotides not matched to a gene: 9. For the CDR3, the DNA is TGTGCCAGCAGCCCCCAGCGGGGGGGCGTTGATGAGCAGTTCTTC. Its protein is CASSPQRGGVDEQFF.

This clonotype has a handful of counts. The rearrangement links TRBV2 to TRBJ2-7, with D unresolved. The CDR3 has 14 residues. Germline V gene lookup returns CDR1 SNHLY and CDR2 FYNNEI. V dropped 1 base and J dropped 7 bases, with 14 bases sitting between them. The CDR3 loop is CASSEGNREVEQYF. CDR3 nucleotides: TGTGCCAGCAGTGAAGGGAATAGGGAAGTAGAGCAGTACTTC. The entire variable domain, with the rest obtained from reference TRBV2 and TRBJ2-7, is as follows: EPEVTQTPSHQVTQMGQEVILRCVPISNHLYFYWYRQILGQKVEFLVSFYNNEISEKSEIFDDQFSVERPDGSNFTLKIRSTKLEDSAMYFCASSEGNREVEQYFGPGTRLTVT.

This chain links TRBV12-3 or TRBV12-4 with TRBJ2-2; weak D call: TRBD1 (5 bases). The CDR3 runs 12 residues. Trimming removed 7 bases from V and 4 bases from J, with 7 bases in between. The DNA for the CDR3 is TGTGCCAGCACCAGGGTCACCGGGGAGCTGTTTTTT. It yields the protein CASTRVTGELFF.

This clonotype was observed a handful of times. The rearrangement uses TRBV6-2 or TRBV6-3 and TRBJ2-5; D is ambiguous. The CDR3 totals 14 residues. Germline V CDR1 and CDR2: MNHEY, SVGEGT. Trimming cost V 5 bases and J 3 bases, with 13 bases left between them. The CDR3 is CASSLSSLKETQYF. CDR3 nucleotide sequence: TGTGCCAGCAGTCTATCCTCTTTGAAAGAGACCCAGTACTTC.

The rearrangement links TRBV7-3 to TRBJ2-1; possible D gene TRBD1, 5 bases. The CDR3 covers 15 residues. With 5 bases removed from V and 6 bases from J, the gap between germline ends came to 17 bases. CDR1 is SGHTA and CDR2 is FQGTGA in the germline V gene. CDR3 sequence: CASSRGSGSGNEQFF. The CDR3, as DNA: TGTGCCAGCAGCAGGGGATCGGGTTCCGGCAATGAGCAGTTCTTC.

The chain is built from TRBV20-1 and TRBJ2-7, with TRBD2 as a possible D gene (5 bases). CDR3 length equals 15 residues. Trimming removed 0 bases at V and 4 bases at J, with 16 bases between. Germline V gene sequence: CDR1 DFQATT, CDR2 SNEGSKA (reference sequence). In DNA form, the CDR3 reads TGCAGTGCTAGAGATAAACTGGGAGCGAGGTACGAGCAGTACTTC. This gives the protein CSARDKLGARYEQYF.

This clonotype has at least ten counts. The genes are TRBV7-9 and TRBJ2-7; D gene unclear. V gave up 0 bases and J gave up 2 bases, with 5 bases separating them. Germline lookup yields CDR1 SEHNR and CDR2 FQNEAQ (reference sequence). This CDR3 spans 13 amino acids. For the CDR3, the DNA is TGTGCCAGCAGCTTAGCCCTTCCCTACGAGCAGTACTTC. Translation: CASSLALPYEQYF.

The chain couples TRBV5-1 to TRBJ2-1, with 8 positions matching TRBD1. This CDR3 has 15 residues. Trimming cost V 2 bases and J 6 bases; bases outside gene matches: 7. Germline lookup yields CDR1 SGHRS and CDR2 YFSETQ. CDR3 region: CASSFTGTGGNEQFF. The CDR3 coding sequence is TGCGCCAGCAGCTTCACCGGGACAGGCGGCAATGAGCAGTTCTTC.

The chain carries TRBV6-6 and TRBJ1-1; no clear D gene. The CDR3 contains 13 residues. Trimming shortened V by 0 bases and J by 7 bases, and 9 bases separated the two germline ends. CDR1 MNHNY and CDR2 SVGAGI come from the germline V gene (reference sequence). CDR3 sequence reads: CASSYSECSEAFF. For the CDR3, the DNA is TGTGCCAGCAGTTACTCGGAGTGCAGTGAAGCTTTCTTT.

The genes are TRBV4-1 and TRBJ1-1; 8 bases align to TRBD1. This CDR3 contains 15 residues. Germline CDR1 MGHRA, CDR2 YSYEKL. The V segment lost 3 bases and the J segment 1 base; nucleotides outside the gene matches: 4. The CDR3 DNA is TGCGCCAGCAGCCATCAGGGGGCGCGGAACACTGAAGCTTTCTTT. This gives the protein CASSHQGARNTEAFF.

Worth noting for this clonotype: At one end the junction does not follow the germline gene, possibly because of a read error. V usage is TRBV5-1 and J usage is TRBJ1-1; D unresolved. The CDR3 is 14 residues long. Looked up from germline, CDR1 is SGHRS and CDR2 is YFSETQ. The CDR3 DNA follows: TGCGCCGGCAGCTTACGCTTTATGAACACTGAAGCTTTCTTT. Encoded protein: CAGSLRFMNTEAFF.

The chain combines TRBV24-1 with TRBJ1-2; 7 bases are shared with TRBD1. The CDR3 spans 15 residues. Trimming cost V 4 bases and J 1 base; bases outside gene matches: 5. Germline CDR1 KGHDR, CDR2 SFDVKD. The CDR3, as DNA: TGTGCCACCAGTGACCCCAGGGGGGGTAACTATGGCTACACCTTC. Its translation: CATSDPRGGNYGYTF.

This clonotype was picked up a small number of times. The chain combines TRBV29-1 with TRBJ2-3; D remains ambiguous. This CDR3 spans 14 amino acids. V lost 2 bases and J lost 0, with 9 bases in between. Germline V gene lookup returns CDR1 SQVTM and CDR2 ANQGSEA. CDR3 sequence (DNA): TGCAGCGTTGAACAGGCCTATAGCACAGATACGCAGTATTTT. This translates into CSVEQAYSTDTQYF.

About this clonotype itself: A junction end diverges from the germline sequence, so it may reflect a read error. J is TRBJ2-7 and V is TRBV7-2, with a possible D match to TRBD1 (5 bases). This CDR3 is built from 15 residues. Germline V gene data show CDR1 as SGHTA and CDR2 as FQGNSA. CDR3 bases: TGTGCCAGCAGCTTAGAAGGGGCCAGACCCTACGAGCGGTACTTC. This gives the protein CASSLEGARPYERYF.

Notes on this clonotype: No conserved phenylalanine or tryptophan is present at the end of the CDR3, so a read error is the likely explanation. The V call is TRBV29-1, the J call TRBJ1-2, with 11 bases aligning to TRBD1. The CDR3 covers 13 residues. Germline-derived CDR1 and CDR2 are SQVTM and ANQGSEA. The V gene end was trimmed by 6 bases and the J gene end by 2 bases; junction bases not matched to a gene: 2. The CDR3 coding sequence is TGCAGCGTGGGACAGGGGGGAAACTATGGCTACACCATC. Translated: CSVGQGGNYGYTI.

The chain links TRBV6-6 to TRBJ2-5; 8 nucleotides line up with TRBD2. The J call may be in error: the DNA end matches TRBJ2-7 better. This CDR3 is built from 15 residues. Per germline, CDR1 MNHNY and CDR2 SVGAGI (reference sequence). CDR3 protein: CASSYSLAGLYEQYF. CDR3 bases: TGTGCCAGCAGTTACTCTCTAGCGGGCCTTTACGAGCAGTACTTC.

This clonotype was seen only a few times. The genes are TRBV24-1 and TRBJ2-3; 11 nucleotides line up with TRBD1. The germline V gene has CDR1 KGHDR and CDR2 SFDVKD. Germline trimming cut 3 bases from V and 4 bases from J; bases unmatched to any gene: 2. The CDR3 runs 15 residues. The CDR3 DNA reads as TGTGCCACCAGTGATCCGGGACAGGGGGCAGATACGCAGTATTTT. Encoded protein: CATSDPGQGADTQYF.

The table lists this clonotype with a few counts. This chain connects TRBV20-1 to TRBJ2-6; D is unresolved. V gave up 0 bases and J gave up 1 base, with 13 bases separating them. CDR1 and CDR2 from the germline V gene are DFQATT and SNEGSKA (reference sequence). The CDR3 covers 17 residues. CDR3 sequence (DNA): TGCAGTGCTAGAGATCCTTGGGCTGAATCTGGGGCCAACGTCCTGACTTTC. It translates to CSARDPWAESGANVLTF.

The sample holds a few counts of this clonotype. CDR3: CASGWGGLDIVSGYTF. CDR3 in DNA: TGTGCCAGCGGGTGGGGGGGCCTTGACATTGTGAGTGGCTACACCTTC. The chain couples TRBV27 to TRBJ1-2, with D possibly TRBD1 on 6 matching bases. From germline, CDR1 is MNHEY and CDR2 SMNVEV (reference sequence). This CDR3 spans 16 amino acids. V was pared by 8 bases and J by 7 bases, with 26 bases between.

This clonotype was counted a single time. This rearrangement joins TRBV6-1 to TRBJ2-1, with 12 bases identical to TRBD2. V lost 4 bases and J lost 9; bases outside the gene matches: 13. CDR1 is MNHNS and CDR2 is SASEGT in the germline V gene. The CDR3 is made up of 17 amino acids. In DNA form, the CDR3 reads TGTGCCAGCAGTGTGTACACTAGCGGGGGGAAGGTCGCTGAGCAGTTCTTC. It encodes CASSVYTSGGKVAEQFF.

This clonotype was observed many times. CDR3 bases: TGCGCCAGCAGCCAGTCTTGGCAGGGATCAGGGGAGCAGTTCTTC. Translation: CASSQSWQGSGEQFF. The V call is TRBV4-3, the J call TRBJ2-1; a weak D match, TRBD1 (5 bases). The germline V and J ends were trimmed by 3 bases and 10 bases, with 19 bases remaining between them. The CDR3 has 15 amino acids. Per germline, CDR1 LGHNA and CDR2 YSLEER.

This clonotype showed up just a few times. This rearrangement joins TRBV5-1 to TRBJ2-4, with D possibly TRBD2 on 6 matching bases. With the DNA end fitting TRBJ2-7 better, the J assignment may be wrong. Germline V gene sequence: CDR1 SGHRS, CDR2 YFSETQ. CDR3 length: 14 residues. CDR3 sequence reads: CASSAGLLSGEQYF. DNA for the CDR3: TGCGCCAGCAGCGCCGGACTACTCTCGGGCGAGCAGTACTTC.

On this clonotype itself: A much larger clonotype is one base distant, so this may be a read error. The chain carries TRBV6-1 and TRBJ2-5; D not resolved. Trimming cost V 7 bases and J 3 bases, with 12 bases left between them. This CDR3 has 13 residues. The germline V gene has CDR1 MNHNS and CDR2 SASEGT. In DNA, the CDR3 is TGTGCCAGCACCCGGAAGTTTGAAGAGACCCAGTACTTC. It yields the protein CASTRKFEETQYF.

The V and J genes are TRBV28 and TRBJ2-7; 9 nucleotides agree with TRBD1. The V and J ends lost 5 bases and 1 base, in that order; junction bases with no gene match: 9. The CDR3 loop spans 16 amino acids. From germline, CDR1 is MDHEN and CDR2 SYDVKM. The CDR3 sequence is CASSDGQGLPSYEQYF. The CDR3 DNA follows: TGTGCCAGCAGTGATGGACAGGGGCTACCTTCCTACGAGCAGTACTTC.

Note on this clonotype: A read error may produce the germline difference seen at one junction end. This chain uses TRBV4-3 with TRBJ2-1; 15 nucleotides agree with TRBD2. The germline V gene has CDR1 LGHNA and CDR2 YSLEER. The CDR3 sequence is 19 residues long. The CDR3 DNA reads TGCGCCAGCAGCCAGGTGGGGACTAGCGGGGGGCGGCTCTACAATGAGCGGTTCTTC. Encoded protein: CASSQVGTSGGRLYNERFF.

The chain carries TRBV7-9 and TRBJ2-4; D is perhaps TRBD1 or TRBD2 (6 bases each). In germline, CDR1 is SEHNR, CDR2 FQNEAQ (reference sequence). V dropped 5 bases and J dropped 9 bases, with 17 bases sitting between them. The CDR3 length is 14 residues. CDR3 sequence: CASSPGAGGSIQYF. CDR3 DNA: TGTGCCAGCAGCCCAGGGGCCGGGGGAAGCATTCAGTACTTC.

This clonotype was seen more than once but under ten times. This chain links TRBV29-1 with TRBJ1-2; D remains ambiguous. The germline V gene encodes CDR1 SQVTM and CDR2 ANQGSEA. Trimming cost V 7 bases and J 10 bases, with 13 bases left between them. The CDR3 is 10 amino acids. CDR3 loop: CSAGPGDYTF. CDR3 nucleotide sequence: TGCAGCGCCGGGCCAGGTGACTACACCTTC.